The sample holds one count of the clone carrying this T cell receptor beta chain. Its cognate antigen is unknown. This entry belongs to a study of OX40 agonist ivuxolimab in advanced cancers. Study details: In three patients, partial responses were observed, one with hepatocellular carcinoma and two with cutaneous melanoma. Study results and limitations: Expanded clones were, on average, more numerous among CD8+ T cells than CD4+. Expanded peripheral T cell antigen specificity was not determined.

Germline assignment: CDR1 SGHNT and CDR2 YYREEE (reference sequence). The CDR3 extends over 15 amino acids. The V gene lost 4 bases and the J gene lost 5 bases, with 19 bases spanning the gap. TCRdb's copy holds only in-frame clones and misses some; the assay was immunoSEQ multiplex PCR. The sample has fewer than 65,000 clones; about four fifths are singletons. The sample consisted of CD4+ or CD8+ T cells sorted from blood, taken in a trial of the OX40 agonist ivuxolimab. The V and J genes are TRBV5-4 and TRBJ2-7; D remains unclear. This receptor was identified in an adult with an advanced solid tumor such as melanoma, head and neck, liver or kidney cancer. CDR3 sequence: CASSNPAVRSHEQYF. CDR3 bases: TGTGCCAGCAGCAATCCGGCGGTACGGTCCCACGAGCAGTACTTC.